This entry lists 10 T cell receptor beta chains sequenced from one sample in a study of blood T cell repertoires in COVID-19. TCRdb keeps only in-frame clones here, not all; method: immunoSEQ multiplex PCR. The sample consists of tens of thousands of clones, around 82% of them appearing once. Input material: peripheral blood. The receptors shown here come from a human donor in a cohort sampled during active COVID-19.

Only a few counts were recorded for this clone. The chain recombines TRBV3-1 (or the pseudogene TRBV3-2) with TRBJ2-7, with 14 bases matching TRBD2. The CDR3 is 17 residues long. The germline V gene encodes CDR1 LGHDT and CDR2 YNNKEL (reference sequence). V lost 4 bases and J lost 3; bases outside the gene matches: 8. CDR3 nucleotide sequence: TGTGCCAGCAGCCGGGGACTAGCGGGAGATATATACTACGAGCAGTACTTC. Its protein is CASSRGLAGDIYYEQYF.

V and J are TRBV10-3 and TRBJ2-1, with TRBD2 identical over 8 bases. CDR1 is ENHRY, CDR2 SYGVKD, per germline. The junction had 4 bases not matched to a gene; V was cut back by 6 bases and J by 6 bases. The CDR3 has 13 amino acids. DNA for the CDR3: TGTGCCATCAGGGGACTAGAAGTCAATGAGCAGTTCTTC. As protein: CAIRGLEVNEQFF.

This rearrangement joins TRBV5-1 to TRBJ2-4; tentatively, D is TRBD2 (6 bases). Germline V gives CDR1 SGHRS, CDR2 YFSETQ. The CDR3 spans 14 residues. Trimming left V 5 bases short and J 9 bases short, with 18 bases between. CDR3: CASSNGPGGGIQYF. In DNA form, the CDR3 reads TGCGCCAGCAGTAACGGTCCCGGGGGAGGCATTCAGTACTTC.

The chain joins TRBV3-1 (or the pseudogene TRBV3-2) to TRBJ1-2; maybe TRBD1 (5 bases). Trimming pared 4 bases from V and 4 bases from J, leaving 19 bases between. The V gene's germline CDR1 is LGHDT and CDR2 YNNKEL (reference sequence). The CDR3 covers 16 residues. CDR3 amino acids: CASSPRGQGGSYGYTF. CDR3 coding DNA: TGTGCCAGCAGCCCCAGAGGGCAGGGAGGGTCCTATGGCTACACCTTC.

This clone was seen only a few times. This chain connects TRBV7-2 to TRBJ2-3; tentative D call: TRBD1 (5 bases). V was shortened by 3 bases and J by 3 bases, with 7 bases between the two germline ends. The CDR3 has 13 residues. Per germline, CDR1 SGHTA and CDR2 FQGNSA. The CDR3 reads CASSFRGTDTQYF. Written as DNA, the CDR3 is TGTGCCAGCAGCTTTAGGGGAACAGATACGCAGTATTTT.

The V and J genes are TRBV5-4 and TRBJ2-1; a weak D match, TRBD2 (7 bases). Trimming shortened V by 4 bases and J by 0 bases, and 14 bases separated the two germline ends. The CDR3 runs 16 residues. Germline V gene sequence: CDR1 SGHNT, CDR2 YYREEE (reference sequence). The CDR3: CASSGGAGASYNEQFF. The DNA for the CDR3 is TGTGCCAGCAGCGGGGGGGCGGGGGCCTCCTACAATGAGCAGTTCTTC.

The chain carries TRBV12-5 and TRBJ1-4, with TRBD1 as a possible D gene (6 bases). The V end was cut by 6 bases, the J end by 5 bases, with 13 bases between. The CDR3 spans 14 residues. Germline CDR1 reads LGHNT; CDR2 reads FRNRAP. The CDR3 reads CASGQGPGNEKLFF. CDR3 in DNA: TGTGCTAGTGGACAGGGACCAGGGAATGAAAAACTGTTTTTT.

This clone has a single count. This chain links TRBV6-5 with TRBJ2-1, with 9 bases identical to TRBD1. This CDR3 is built from 15 residues. CDR1 is MNHEY and CDR2 is SVGAGI in the germline V gene. The ends lost 5 bases at V and 6 bases at J; junction bases unmatched: 8. The CDR3 DNA reads as TGTGCCAGCAGTACCCCGACAGGGGGGGTCAATGAGCAGTTCTTC. It specifies CASSTPTGGVNEQFF.

V gene TRBV27 combines with J gene TRBJ1-6, with 7 bases aligning to TRBD1. Germline values: CDR1 MNHEY, CDR2 SMNVEV (reference sequence). This CDR3 spans 14 amino acids. V shed 2 bases, J shed 10 bases, and the junction held 5 bases outside the gene matches. This CDR3 is CASSLQGGGSPLHF. The CDR3 DNA follows: TGTGCCAGCAGTTTACAGGGGGGTGGCTCACCCCTCCACTTT.

This clone has only one observation. The chain uses TRBV6-1 and TRBJ1-4; D unclear. The germline gives CDR1 MNHNS, CDR2 SASEGT. Trimming pared 3 bases from V and 1 base from J, leaving 9 bases between. The CDR3 length is 15 residues. The CDR3 coding sequence is TGTGCCAGCAGTGAGAACACGGGAACTAATGAAAAACTGTTTTTT. Its protein is CASSENTGTNEKLFF.